The 6 T cell receptor beta chains given below trace back to one sample, sequenced in a study of T cell repertoires in cytomegalovirus infection. TCRdb passed the reads through MiXCR, listing each CDR3 protein once. The sample lists about 130,000 distinct CDR3 sequences; roughly a third were seen once. The antigens of these receptors remain unknown. Source: CD8+ T cells from cultured PBMCs, taken from culture after CMV antigen stimulation. Source of these receptors: a human donor in good health (CMV status not recorded). Some clones in this sample may be carry-over from other donors' samples.

This clonotype has a count of ten or more. The chain has TRBV7-6 and TRBJ2-5, with TRBD2 matching 10 bases. The CDR3 sequence is 16 residues long. Germline CDR1 and CDR2: SGHVS and FNYEAQ. The V segment lost 0 bases and the J segment 5 bases; nucleotides outside the gene matches: 6. The CDR3 reads CASSLAAAGGPETQYF. In DNA form, the CDR3 reads TGTGCCAGCAGCTTAGCCGCAGCGGGGGGGCCGGAGACCCAGTACTTC.

There are many counts of this clonotype. This rearrangement joins TRBV28 to TRBJ1-5; no definite D call. Germline-derived CDR1 and CDR2 are MDHEN and SYDVKM. The germline V and J ends were trimmed by 6 bases and 4 bases, with 13 bases remaining between them. The CDR3 length is 14 residues. The CDR3 region has the DNA TGTGCCAGCAGAGTCGTAGAGACGAATCAGCCCCAGCATTTT. This encodes CASRVVETNQPQHF.

The CDR3 sequence: CASSLLAIDTQYF. CDR3 in DNA: TGTGCCAGCAGTCTACTAGCAATAGATACGCAGTATTTT. The chain is built from TRBV27 and TRBJ2-3; D may be TRBD2 (6 bases). Trimming shortened V by 5 bases and J by 5 bases, and 11 bases separated the two germline ends. This CDR3 has 13 amino acids. CDR1 MNHEY and CDR2 SMNVEV come from the germline V gene (reference sequence).

This clonotype occurred a few times. The gene calls are TRBV19 and TRBJ2-7; 7 nucleotides match TRBD2. The junction had 10 bases not matched to a gene; V was cut back by 5 bases and J by 3 bases. Germline V gene lookup returns CDR1 LNHDA and CDR2 SQIVND (reference sequence). The CDR3 length is 15 residues. In DNA, the CDR3 is TGTGCCAGTAGTTTGGCGGGGGATAGGGGCTACGAGCAGTACTTC. Its translation is CASSLAGDRGYEQYF.

The chain couples TRBV5-8 to TRBJ1-4; no clear D gene. CDR3 size: 15 residues. Germline lookup yields CDR1 SGHTS and CDR2 YDEGEE. Trimming took off 1 base at V and 0 bases at J, with 7 bases between the two ends. CDR3 loop: CASSLLTATNEKLFF. The CDR3 nucleotides read TGTGCCAGCAGCTTGCTCACCGCAACTAATGAAAAACTGTTTTTT.

This clonotype was picked up a small number of times. The chain employs TRBV7-8 and TRBJ2-7; 11 bases are a match to TRBD1. The CDR3 is 15 residues long. Germline CDR1 reads SGHVS; CDR2 reads FQNEAQ. The junction had 5 bases not matched to a gene; V was cut back by 6 bases and J by 1 base. As DNA, the CDR3 is TGTGCCAGCAGGTCCGGGACAGGGGGTTCCTACGAGCAGTACTTC. This gives the protein CASRSGTGGSYEQYF.